These 21 T cell receptor beta chains were all obtained from the same sample, sequenced in a study of CD8 T cells in Susac syndrome. The authors reverse transcribed about 0.45 to 1 ug RNA with random hexamers. Via MiXCR, TCRdb re-called the immunoSEQ multiplex PCR reads, giving one row per CDR3 protein. This table has about 120,000 distinct CDR3 sequences, around 90% appearing once. Specimen: CD4+ T cells from PBMCs. All receptors come from a human donor in good health.

The V call is TRBV6-5, the J call TRBJ2-5; 7 bases align to TRBD1. This CDR3 spans 12 amino acids. The germline V gene has CDR1 MNHEY and CDR2 SVGAGI. V shed 6 bases and J 6 bases; nucleotides not matched to a gene: 4. This chain's CDR3 is CASSRQGKTQYF. In DNA form, the CDR3 reads TGTGCCAGCAGCCGACAGGGAAAGACCCAGTACTTC.

The chain joins TRBV25-1 to TRBJ2-5; tentatively, D is TRBD2 (5 bases). V was cut by 7 bases and J by 4 bases, with 13 bases left in between. This CDR3 is 13 amino acids long. The germline CDR1 and CDR2 sequences are MGHDK and SYGVNS. Here the CDR3 DNA reads TGTGCCAGCACGGCGGGTTTCGCAGAGACCCAGTACTTC. The encoded protein is CASTAGFAETQYF.

This chain uses TRBV6-1 with TRBJ2-5, with D perhaps TRBD1 or TRBD2 (5 bases each). Germline V lookup: CDR1 MNHNS, CDR2 SASEGT. The CDR3 runs 15 residues. Trimming cost V 8 bases and J 2 bases, with 18 bases left between them. For the CDR3, the DNA is TGTGCCAGCTCCGGTGGCCCAGGGACGCAAGAGACCCAGTACTTC. It codes for CASSGGPGTQETQYF.

In this sample, this clonotype turned up once. V gene TRBV5-1 combines with J gene TRBJ1-6, with 10 bases aligning to TRBD1. This CDR3 has 14 amino acids. With 3 bases clipped from V and 10 bases from J, the junction kept 4 bases outside the gene matches. Germline CDR1 reads SGHRS; CDR2 reads YFSETQ. The chain's CDR3 is CASSWTGGRSPLHF. The CDR3 DNA reads TGCGCCAGCAGCTGGACAGGGGGAAGATCACCCCTCCACTTT.

The chain has TRBV5-1 and TRBJ2-7, with D maybe TRBD1 (8 bases). The germline V gene has CDR1 SGHRS and CDR2 YFSETQ. This CDR3 is built from 15 residues. The V end was cut by 4 bases, the J end by 2 bases, with 16 bases between. The CDR3, as DNA: TGCGCCAGCAGCCTTGACAGGGGAGGGCCCTACGAGCAGTACTTC. Its translation: CASSLDRGGPYEQYF.

The chain uses TRBV18 and TRBJ2-3; D is unclear. V lost 5 bases to trimming and J lost 0 bases, with 6 bases between them. The germline V gene encodes CDR1 KGHSH and CDR2 LQKENI. The CDR3 extends over 13 amino acids. CDR3 bases: TGTGCCAGCTCAACCATAAGCACAGATACGCAGTATTTT. Encoded protein: CASSTISTDTQYF.

The chain recombines TRBV7-2 with TRBJ1-6; 9 nucleotides line up with TRBD1. V dropped 6 bases and J dropped 9; count of bases not matched to a gene: 6. Looked up from germline, CDR1 is SGHTA and CDR2 is FQGNSA. CDR3 length: 14 amino acids. The CDR3 protein is CASRLRQGGSPLHF. The CDR3 DNA reads as TGTGCCAGCAGACTACGACAGGGGGGTTCACCCCTCCACTTT.

The V call is TRBV14, the J call TRBJ2-7, with TRBD1 matching 7 bases. The V and J ends lost 1 base and 6 bases, in that order; junction bases with no gene match: 6. The CDR3 sequence is 14 residues long. Germline V gene data show CDR1 as SGHDN and CDR2 as FVKESK. The CDR3 sequence is CASSQGGGLGEQYF. The CDR3 DNA reads as TGTGCCAGCAGCCAAGGAGGGGGCCTGGGCGAGCAGTACTTC.

The chain has TRBV20-1 and TRBJ1-2, with 11 bases matching TRBD1. The germline V gene has CDR1 DFQATT and CDR2 SNEGSKA (reference sequence). The CDR3 length is 14 residues. V was clipped by 3 bases and J by 6 bases; unmatched bases: 6. CDR3 DNA: TGCAGTGCTAGCCGCGGACAGGGGGCGGATGGCTACACCTTC. It yields the protein CSASRGQGADGYTF.

The genes are TRBV7-8 and TRBJ2-7; D is possibly TRBD1 (6 bases). V lost 2 bases, J lost 2 bases, and 13 bases lay in between. Looked up from germline, CDR1 is SGHVS and CDR2 is FQNEAQ. The CDR3 is made up of 15 amino acids. The CDR3 loop reads CASSLKGTKTYEQYF. The DNA for the CDR3 is TGTGCCAGCAGCTTAAAAGGGACAAAAACCTACGAGCAGTACTTC.

The table lists this clonotype with a few counts. The chain joins TRBV29-1 to TRBJ2-7; 7 nucleotides match TRBD1. CDR1 and CDR2 from the germline V gene are SQVTM and ANQGSEA. The CDR3 length is 15 residues. V shed 3 bases and J 2 bases; nucleotides not matched to a gene: 10. CDR3 in DNA: TGCAGCGTTGACAATCGACAGGGCCATACCTACGAGCAGTACTTC. As protein: CSVDNRQGHTYEQYF.

This chain connects TRBV20-1 to TRBJ2-3; D perhaps matches TRBD1 (6 bases). The CDR3 loop spans 13 amino acids. Trimming cost V 2 bases and J 4 bases, with 10 bases left between them. Germline loops: CDR1 DFQATT, CDR2 SNEGSKA (reference sequence). The CDR3 DNA follows: TGCAGTGCTAGATATACAGGGCCAGATACGCAGTATTTT. Amino acid sequence: CSARYTGPDTQYF.

V is TRBV20-1 and J is TRBJ1-5; D possibly corresponds to TRBD1 (5 bases). Germline V gene data show CDR1 as DFQATT and CDR2 as SNEGSKA (reference sequence). The V gene lost 4 bases and the J gene lost 3 bases, with 13 bases spanning the gap. The CDR3 has 14 amino acids. The CDR3 nucleotides are TGCAGTGCTACCGGGGGGACCCTCAATCAGCCCCAGCATTTT. Its translation: CSATGGTLNQPQHF.

This chain joins TRBV29-1 and TRBJ2-2; no clear D. The germline V gene has CDR1 SQVTM and CDR2 ANQGSEA. This CDR3 has 13 amino acids. Trimming left V 7 bases short and J 5 bases short, with 14 bases between. CDR3 DNA: TGCAGCGCCCAGCCGGGTCGAACCGGGGAGCTGTTTTTT. It codes for CSAQPGRTGELFF.

The gene calls are TRBV7-3 and TRBJ2-1; the match to TRBD2 covers 9 bases. The germline CDR1 and CDR2 sequences are SGHTA and FQGTGA. The CDR3 covers 15 residues. Trimming cost V 4 bases and J 10 bases; bases outside gene matches: 11. This CDR3 is CASSSSGRQPSEQFF. For the CDR3, the DNA is TGTGCCAGCAGCTCAAGCGGGAGGCAACCGAGCGAGCAGTTCTTC.

Only a few counts were recorded for this clonotype. The gene calls are TRBV6-1 and TRBJ1-1; no clear D gene. V was trimmed by 2 bases and J by 1 base, leaving 5 bases between them. There are 13 residues in the CDR3. The germline CDR1 and CDR2 sequences are MNHNS and SASEGT. The CDR3, as DNA: TGTGCCAGCAGTGAAATACGGAACACTGAAGCTTTCTTT. It yields the protein CASSEIRNTEAFF.

Comments on this clonotype: A junction end diverges from the germline sequence, so it may reflect a read error. The chain joins TRBV5-6 to TRBJ2-2; 9 bases are a match to TRBD1. The CDR3 runs to 18 residues. Germline V gene sequence: CDR1 SGHDT, CDR2 YYEEEE. The DNA of the CDR3 is TGTGCCAGCGGAACCGCCCTGGGACAGGGTTTGGCCACCGGGGAGCTTTTTTTT. Its translation: CASGTALGQGLATGELFF.

CDR3 sequence (DNA): TGTGCCAGCAGCTCCACATATTACAATGAGCAGTTCTTC. Translated, it gives CASSSTYYNEQFF. V is TRBV7-3 and J is TRBJ2-1; D is uncertain. Per germline, CDR1 SGHTA and CDR2 FQGTGA. V lost 4 bases and J lost 4, with 8 bases in between. The CDR3 sequence is 13 residues long.

The chain is built from TRBV29-1 and TRBJ2-2; D uncertain. Germline CDR1 reads SQVTM; CDR2 reads ANQGSEA. The CDR3 has 10 residues. Trimming stripped 3 bases from V and 6 bases from J, with 2 bases between. CDR3 DNA: TGCAGCGTTGAGTCCGGGGAGCTGTTTTTT. This sequence encodes CSVESGELFF.

This chain joins TRBV7-2 and TRBJ1-1, with D uncertain. Trimming removed 1 base at V and 1 base at J, with 7 bases between. The V gene's germline CDR1 is SGHTA and CDR2 FQGNSA. The CDR3 is 14 amino acids. The chain's CDR3 is CASSLGRSNTEAFF. In DNA, the CDR3 is TGTGCCAGCAGCTTAGGGCGATCGAACACTGAAGCTTTCTTT.

In this sample, this clonotype turned up once. The CDR3 nucleotides read TGCGCCAGCAGCTTTTCCGGGACAGGGCTTGGCTACACCTTC. Protein product: CASSFSGTGLGYTF. The chain recombines TRBV5-1 with TRBJ1-2, with 9 bases that match TRBD1. The CDR3 consists of 14 residues. The V gene's germline CDR1 is SGHRS and CDR2 YFSETQ. With 2 bases clipped from V and 7 bases from J, the junction kept 6 bases outside the gene matches.